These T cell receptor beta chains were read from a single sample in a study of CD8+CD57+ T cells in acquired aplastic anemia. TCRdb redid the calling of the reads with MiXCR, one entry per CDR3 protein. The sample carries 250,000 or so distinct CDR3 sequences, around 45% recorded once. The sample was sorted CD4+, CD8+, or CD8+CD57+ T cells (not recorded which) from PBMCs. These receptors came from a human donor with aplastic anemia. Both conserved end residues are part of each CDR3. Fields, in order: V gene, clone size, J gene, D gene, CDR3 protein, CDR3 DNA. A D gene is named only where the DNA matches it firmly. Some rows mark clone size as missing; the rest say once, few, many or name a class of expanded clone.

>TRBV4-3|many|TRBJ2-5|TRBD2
CASSLNSGARETQYF
TGCGCCAGCAGCCTCAATAGCGGGGCGAGGGAGACCCAGTACTTC
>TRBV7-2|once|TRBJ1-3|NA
CASSSKVSGNTIYF
TGTGCCAGCAGCTCTAAGGTCTCTGGAAACACCATATATTTT
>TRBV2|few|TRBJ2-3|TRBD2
CASTGLADTDTQYF
TGTGCCAGCACAGGACTAGCGGACACAGATACGCAGTATTTT
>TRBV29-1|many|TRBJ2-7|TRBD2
CSVAGRGNEQYF
TGCAGCGTTGCCGGGAGGGGGAACGAGCAGTACTTC
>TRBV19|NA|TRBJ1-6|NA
CASSIVGPRPERGNSPLHF
TGTGCCAGTAGTATCGTAGGTCCCCGCCCCGAACGGGGAAATTCACCCCTCCACTTT
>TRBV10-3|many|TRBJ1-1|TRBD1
CAITQGHTEAFF
TGTGCCATCACACAGGGGCACACTGAAGCTTTCTTT
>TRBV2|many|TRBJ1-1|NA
CASSDIGGKDTEAFF
TGTGCCAGCAGTGATATAGGGGGTAAGGACACTGAAGCTTTCTTT
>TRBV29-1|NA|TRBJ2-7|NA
CSGSMSGTYEQYF
TGCAGCGGGTCCATGTCAGGGACCTACGAGCAGTACTTC
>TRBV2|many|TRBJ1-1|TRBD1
CASSPRGTEAFF
TGTGCCAGCAGCCCCAGGGGGACTGAAGCTTTCTTT
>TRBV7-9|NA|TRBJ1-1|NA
CVSNLSDTEAFF
TGTGTCAGCAACTTATCGGACACTGAAGCTTTCTTT
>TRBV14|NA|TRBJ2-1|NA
CASSQASYNEQFF
TGTGCCAGCAGCCAGGCTAGTTACAATGAGCAGTTCTTC
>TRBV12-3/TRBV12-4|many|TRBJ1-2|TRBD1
CASSLGTGGRGYTF
TGTGCCAGCAGTTTAGGGACAGGGGGCCGCGGCTACACCTTC
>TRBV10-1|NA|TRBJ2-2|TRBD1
CASSESEERQGASGELFF
TGCGCCAGCAGTGAGTCAGAAGAGAGACAGGGGGCTAGCGGGGAGCTGTTTTTT
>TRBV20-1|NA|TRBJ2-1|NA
CSASFPVGAHNEQFF
TGCAGTGCTAGTTTTCCCGTGGGGGCCCACAATGAGCAGTTCTTC
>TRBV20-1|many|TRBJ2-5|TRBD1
CSARGTGGDGETQYF
TGCAGTGCTAGAGGGACAGGGGGGGACGGCGAGACCCAGTACTTC
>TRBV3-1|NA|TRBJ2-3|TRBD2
CASSHGTSGKDTQYF
TGTGCCAGCAGTCATGGGACTAGCGGGAAAGATACGCAGTATTTT
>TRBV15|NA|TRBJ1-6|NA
CATSRDRVGAPLHF
TGTGCCACCAGCAGAGACAGGGTCGGGGCACCCCTCCACTTT
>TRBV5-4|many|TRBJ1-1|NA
CASSFGAPAEAFF
TGTGCCAGCAGCTTTGGAGCCCCTGCTGAAGCTTTCTTT
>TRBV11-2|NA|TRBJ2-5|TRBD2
CASSFRRGVRRGETQYF
TGTGCCAGCAGCTTCCGCCGGGGGGTGCGGAGGGGTGAGACCCAGTACTTC
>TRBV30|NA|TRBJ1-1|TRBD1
CAWSRGLNTEAFF
TGTGCCTGGAGTAGGGGGCTGAACACTGAAGCTTTCTTT
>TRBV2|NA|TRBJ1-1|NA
CASSEERNTEAFF
TGTGCCAGCAGTGAAGAAAGGAACACTGAAGCTTTCTTT
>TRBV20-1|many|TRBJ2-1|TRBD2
CSARDISGGVNEQFF
TGCAGTGCTAGAGATATTAGCGGGGGGGTGAATGAGCAGTTCTTC
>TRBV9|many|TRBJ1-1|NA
CASSVVIGSTEAFF
TGTGCCAGCAGCGTAGTTATAGGAAGCACTGAAGCTTTCTTT
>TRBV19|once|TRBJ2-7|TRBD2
CASGYSLPRGGLSYEQYF
TGTGCCAGTGGTTATTCTCTACCCCGGGGGGGCCTTTCCTACGAGCAGTACTTC
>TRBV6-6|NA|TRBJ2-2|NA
CASSQNRGGGELFF
TGTGCCAGCAGCCAAAACAGGGGAGGCGGGGAGCTGTTTTTT
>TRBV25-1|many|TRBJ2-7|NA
CASEGPSYEQYF
TGTGCCAGTGAGGGGCCGTCCTACGAGCAGTACTTC
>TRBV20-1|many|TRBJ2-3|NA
CSARDWASSTQYF
TGCAGTGCTAGAGATTGGGCCTCAAGTACGCAGTATTTT
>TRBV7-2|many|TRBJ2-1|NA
CASKNVPWNEQFF
TGTGCCAGCAAAAATGTTCCTTGGAATGAGCAGTTCTTC
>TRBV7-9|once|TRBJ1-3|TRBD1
CASSETGGSNTIYF
TGTGCCAGCAGCGAGACAGGGGGTTCGAACACCATATATTTT
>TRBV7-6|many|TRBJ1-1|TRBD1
CASSLEVSRGDTEAFF
TGTGCCAGCAGCTTAGAGGTTAGCAGGGGGGACACTGAAGCTTTCTTT
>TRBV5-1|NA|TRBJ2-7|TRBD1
CASSSTGASYEQYF
TGCGCCAGCAGCTCGACAGGGGCCTCCTACGAGCAGTACTTC
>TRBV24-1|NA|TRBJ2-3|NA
CATSDLTGSTDTQYF
TGTGCCACCAGTGACCTAACAGGGTCCACAGATACGCAGTATTTT
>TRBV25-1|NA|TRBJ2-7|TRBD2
CASSEIPGLAAYEQYF
TGTGCCAGCAGTGAAATCCCGGGACTAGCAGCCTACGAGCAGTACTTC
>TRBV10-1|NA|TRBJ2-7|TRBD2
CASSGGLAGGPYEQYF
TGTGCCAGCAGTGGGGGACTAGCGGGGGGCCCCTACGAGCAGTACTTC
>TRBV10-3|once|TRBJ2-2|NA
CAIRRDTGELFF
TGTGCCATCAGACGGGACACCGGGGAGCTGTTTTTT
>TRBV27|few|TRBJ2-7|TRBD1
CASSLSPPTGGYEQYF
TGTGCCAGCAGTTTATCCCCTCCTACAGGGGGGTACGAGCAGTACTTC
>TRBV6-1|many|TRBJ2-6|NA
CASSDSGSGANVLTF
TGTGCCAGCAGTGATTCGGGCTCTGGGGCCAACGTCCTGACTTTC
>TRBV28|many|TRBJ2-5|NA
CASSLYANQETQYF
TGTGCCAGCAGTTTATACGCGAACCAAGAGACCCAGTACTTC
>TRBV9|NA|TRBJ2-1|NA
CASSVRGFGNEQFF
TGTGCCAGCAGCGTAAGAGGGTTCGGCAATGAGCAGTTCTTC
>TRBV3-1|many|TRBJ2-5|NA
CASSQKGTQYF
TGTGCCAGCAGCCAAAAGGGGACCCAGTACTTC